The rows below give T cell receptor beta chains drawn from one sample of a study of beta chain features in type 1 diabetes. Produced via immunoSEQ multiplex PCR; TCRdb's table is partial and in-frame only. The data show about 150,000 clones, with less than 9.5% seen just once and approximately 0.65% held by the top ten. Specimen: central memory CD4+ T cells from blood. These receptors all come from a man aged 18 to 29 in good health. The CDR3 runs from the conserved cysteine through the conserved F or W. A D gene is named only where the DNA matches it firmly. Clone sizes are given selectively: once, few, many, or a class where the clone is expanded.

V,size,D,J,DNA,CDR3
TRBV19,few,TRBD1,TRBJ1-6,TGTGCCAGTAGTGGCTGGACAGGGGGCGACTCACCCCTCCACTTT,CASSGWTGGDSPLHF
TRBV9,few,NA,TRBJ1-5,TGTGCCAGCAGCCCATCAACTCATAAAGGACTCAAGTTAGGCAATCAGCCCCAGCATTTT,CASSPSTHKGLKLGNQPQHF
TRBV2,few,TRBD1,TRBJ2-7,TGTGCCAGCCACAGGGGTCCGGGTGAGCAGTACTTC,CASHRGPGEQYF
TRBV7-3,NA,NA,TRBJ1-2,TGTGCCAGCAGTTCTGCGGGGTCTTATGGCTACACCTTC,CASSSAGSYGYTF
TRBV10-3,NA,NA,TRBJ1-1,TGTGCCATCAGTGACTTGGACACTGGGCGGACTGAAGCTTTCTTT,CAISDLDTGRTEAFF
TRBV6-1,few,NA,TRBJ2-7,TGTGCCAGCAGTGAGTACCCGGTCGAGCAGTACTTC,CASSEYPVEQYF
TRBV23-1,many,NA,TRBJ2-1,TGCGCCAGCAGTCAATTTAGAACCAATGAGCAGTTCTTC,CASSQFRTNEQFF
TRBV7-9,NA,TRBD1,TRBJ1-1,TGTGCCAGCAGCTTTCTGACAGGGCGAGGGGGCACTGAAGCTTTCTTT,CASSFLTGRGGTEAFF
TRBV27,few,TRBD2,TRBJ2-7,TGTGCCAGCAGCTACAAACTAGCGGGGGGCGCCTACGAGCAGTACTTC,CASSYKLAGGAYEQYF
TRBV30,few,TRBD1,TRBJ2-2,TGTGCCCACACGGAGGGACAGGGAAGAGGGAACACCGGGGAGCTGTTTTTT,CAHTEGQGRGNTGELFF
TRBV11-1,few,TRBD1,TRBJ1-6,TGTGCCAGCAGCTTTGTTGGACAGGGACGCTCACCCCTCCACTTT,CASSFVGQGRSPLHF
TRBV5-1,many,TRBD1,TRBJ1-4,TGCGCCAGCAGCCTCGGGACAGTCAATGAAAAACTGTTTTTT,CASSLGTVNEKLFF
TRBV27,few,NA,TRBJ1-2,TGTGCCAGCAGTTTATCAGGGGCAGGGCGAATTGGCTACACCTTC,CASSLSGAGRIGYTF
TRBV28,NA,NA,TRBJ1-2,TGTGCCAGCAGTTACGACTTCGACAGATATGGCTACACCTTC,CASSYDFDRYGYTF
TRBV7-8,NA,NA,TRBJ1-6,TGTGCCAGCAGCTTAAGTCCTAGGAGCTCCTATAATTCACCCCTCCACTTT,CASSLSPRSSYNSPLHF
TRBV28,NA,NA,TRBJ2-7,TGTGCCAGCAGTTTAGCAGAACGCCGCTCCTACGAGCAGTACTTC,CASSLAERRSYEQYF
TRBV19,few,TRBD1,TRBJ1-2,TGTGCCAGTACCGGGACAGACAACTATGGCTACACCTTC,CASTGTDNYGYTF
TRBV5-4,few,TRBD2,TRBJ2-3,TGTGCCAGCAGCTCCTTGACTAGCGGGAGGTCCACAGATACGCAGTATTTT,CASSSLTSGRSTDTQYF
TRBV30,NA,TRBD1,TRBJ1-5,TGTGCCTGGAGAATAAAATGGACCCCGGGACAGGGGGTTTTAGGCAATCAGCCCCAGCATTTT,CAWRIKWTPGQGVLGNQPQHF
TRBV29-1,many,NA,TRBJ1-2,TGCAGCGTTCAGGGTAGTAAAGGAGATGGCTACACCTTC,CSVQGSKGDGYTF
TRBV4-3,NA,TRBD1,TRBJ1-1,TGCGCCAGCAGCCAAGGGAATTACAGGGGAGAAGAAGCTTTCTTT,CASSQGNYRGEEAFF
TRBV28,many,NA,TRBJ1-5,TGTGCCAGCAGTTTATTATATCAGCCCCAGCATTTT,CASSLLYQPQHF
TRBV28,few,TRBD2,TRBJ2-1,TGTGCCAGCACCTCGACGGGCCTAGCGGGGGGCAATGAGCAGTTCTTC,CASTSTGLAGGNEQFF
TRBV29-1,many,TRBD1,TRBJ2-7,TGCAGCGTTGGACAGGGGCCTATCTACGAGCAGTACTTC,CSVGQGPIYEQYF
TRBV29-1,NA,TRBD2,TRBJ2-1,TGCAGCGTTAGGGCCCCCCGACTAGCGGGAGGGCCAGGGCAGTTCTTC,CSVRAPRLAGGPGQFF
TRBV30,NA,TRBD2,TRBJ2-3,TGTGCCTGGATGCCGCGGACTAGCGTCACAGATACGCAGTATTTT,CAWMPRTSVTDTQYF
TRBV28,many,NA,TRBJ2-7,TGTGCCAGCAGCCCGCGGATGACGTACGAGCAGTACTTC,CASSPRMTYEQYF
TRBV28,many,NA,TRBJ2-4,TGTGCCAGCAGTTTAAGGCGAGGAGGGAACATTCAGTACTTC,CASSLRRGGNIQYF
TRBV29-1,few,TRBD2,TRBJ2-3,TGCAGCGCCTTCCACGGGAGCGGGGGCACAGATACGCAGTATTTT,CSAFHGSGGTDTQYF
TRBV28,NA,TRBD1,TRBJ1-2,TGTGCCAGCACCCGACAGGGGTTAGAGTTCTACACCTTC,CASTRQGLEFYTF
TRBV4-2,NA,NA,TRBJ2-7,TGTGCCAGCAGCCCATCAGCCCAGCGCGGCTACTACGAGCAGTACTTC,CASSPSAQRGYYEQYF
TRBV25-1,NA,TRBD1,TRBJ2-7,TGTGCCAGCAATACACAGGGGTACGAGCAGTACTTC,CASNTQGYEQYF
TRBV9,few,TRBD2,TRBJ2-7,TGTGCCAGCAGCGGCAAGACTAGCGGGATGGACGAGCAGTACTTC,CASSGKTSGMDEQYF
TRBV7-2,NA,TRBD1,TRBJ2-7,TGTGCCAGCAGCATCGACAGGGCCTACGAGCAGTACTTC,CASSIDRAYEQYF
TRBV6-1,NA,NA,TRBJ1-6,TGTGCCAGCAGTGATTTGTCCAGAGGCTCACCCCTCCACTTT,CASSDLSRGSPLHF
TRBV5-1,NA,NA,TRBJ2-7,TGCGCCAGCAGCGCCGATACTACCTACGAGCAGTACTTC,CASSADTTYEQYF
TRBV2,few,NA,TRBJ1-4,TGTGCCAGCAGCGCCGTACCTCGAGGGAATATTAATGAAAAACTGTTTTTT,CASSAVPRGNINEKLFF
TRBV29-1,NA,NA,TRBJ1-2,TGCAGCGTGGCAGCTGAATACAGGGACTATGGCTACACCTTC,CSVAAEYRDYGYTF
TRBV19,NA,NA,TRBJ1-5,TGTGCCAGTAGTACGCGAGGATCGGGGATTAGCAATCAGCCCCAGCATTTT,CASSTRGSGISNQPQHF
TRBV4-3,once,TRBD1,TRBJ1-4,TGCGCCAGCAGCCGCAATACAGGGGATGCAACTAATGAAAAACTGTTTTTT,CASSRNTGDATNEKLFF
TRBV19,few,TRBD1,TRBJ2-2,TGTGCCAGTAGTAGGACAGGGGGAACTTCCGGGGAGCTGTTTTTT,CASSRTGGTSGELFF
TRBV7-2,NA,NA,TRBJ2-3,TGTGCCAGCAGCTTCGGTAGCCCCACAGATACGCAGTATTTT,CASSFGSPTDTQYF
TRBV7-3,many,TRBD2,TRBJ2-2,TGTGCCAGCAGCGCGACCGGGGGGGGCGGCACCGGGGAGCTGTTTTTT,CASSATGGGGTGELFF
TRBV5-4,NA,NA,TRBJ2-5,TGTGCCAGCAGCTTCCGGGACCAAGAGACCCAGTACTTC,CASSFRDQETQYF
TRBV19,NA,NA,TRBJ2-2,TGTGCCAGTAGTATTCCCCAGGGGTCCACCGGGGAGCTGTTTTTT,CASSIPQGSTGELFF
TRBV7-2,NA,TRBD2,TRBJ2-7,TGTGCCAGCAGGGAGTCGGGGGGGGCGGGGTACGAGCAGTACTTC,CASRESGGAGYEQYF
TRBV4-1,NA,NA,TRBJ2-7,TGCGCCAGCAGCCAAGTTGTGTCAGTTTCTTATGCATGGCAGTACTTC,CASSQVVSVSYAWQYF
TRBV28,few,NA,TRBJ1-1,TGTGCCAGCAGTCTATTTTGGGGCGCCTTTAACACTGAAGCTTTCTTT,CASSLFWGAFNTEAFF
TRBV6-1,NA,TRBD2,TRBJ2-5,TGTGCCAGCAAGGGACTAGCGCAAGAGACCCAGTACTTC,CASKGLAQETQYF
TRBV28,many,NA,TRBJ1-2,TGTGCCAGCAGCCAGACAGACCATGGGAACACCTTC,CASSQTDHGNTF
TRBV5-1,NA,NA,TRBJ1-1,TGCGCCAGCAGCACCTTCGGGGGCACTGAAGCTTTCTTT,CASSTFGGTEAFF
TRBV7-2,NA,TRBD2,TRBJ2-1,TGTGCCAGCAGCCCCCGGGGCGGGATGGGGGGGAATGAGCAGTTCTTC,CASSPRGGMGGNEQFF
TRBV11-2,few,TRBD1,TRBJ2-7,TGTGCCAGCAGCGCATCAGTCACAGGGGTCGGGCAGTACTTC,CASSASVTGVGQYF
TRBV12-5,NA,TRBD2,TRBJ2-1,TGTGCTAGTGGAGATAGGGGACTAGCGAGTGAGCAGTTCTTC,CASGDRGLASEQFF
TRBV29-1,NA,NA,TRBJ2-7,TGCAGCGTTGAACGGGACACTGGATACGAGCAGTACTTC,CSVERDTGYEQYF